This TCR beta chain was captured by sequencing in a study of OX40 agonist ivuxolimab in advanced cancers. Whole-study findings and limits: Normalized expansion of T-cell clones was also low for some nonresponders. Among the lowest levels of clonal expansion were found in partial responders at 0.1-3.0 mg/kg. CD4+ and CD8+ blood T cells expanded clonally by week 6 at 0.1 to 3.0 mg/kg.

Details on this clone: Its specificity is not known.

V lost 4 bases to trimming and J lost 0 bases; unmatched junction nucleotides: 9. Germline-derived CDR1 and CDR2 are MNHEY and SMNVEV (reference sequence). The CDR3 extends over 17 amino acids. Produced via immunoSEQ multiplex PCR; TCRdb's table is partial and in-frame only. The profile covers tens of thousands of clones, with 84% appearing a single time and approximately 35% taken by the ten largest. V gene TRBV27 combines with J gene TRBJ2-1; 7 bases are shared with TRBD2. This material consisted of CD4+ or CD8+ T cells sorted from blood, taken in a trial of the OX40 agonist ivuxolimab. This sequence originates from an adult with an advanced solid tumor such as melanoma, head and neck, liver or kidney cancer. The CDR3 coding sequence is TGTGCCAGCAGTTCCACCTGGCGGGGGAGCTCCTACAATGAGCAGTTCTTC. Its protein product is CASSSTWRGSSYNEQFF.